Each of the 22 T cell receptor beta chains below was sequenced from the same sample in a study of T cells after yellow fever vaccination. Using its own MiXCR run on the 5' RACE reads, TCRdb lists one record per CDR3 protein. Among hundreds of thousands of distinct CDR3 sequences listed, more than 9% were seen once. This specimen was PBMCs, taken on the day of the yellow fever booster vaccination. The receptors were sampled from a man aged 25 to 45 who received the YFV17D yellow fever vaccine.

This clonotype turned up a few times. The chain links TRBV12-3 or TRBV12-4 to TRBJ1-1; the D is unclear. Trimming pared 5 bases from V and 5 bases from J, leaving 12 bases between. There are 13 residues in the CDR3. In nucleotides, the CDR3 is TGTGCCAGCAGTACTCGAGGGCGGACTGAAGCTTTCTTT. It codes for CASSTRGRTEAFF.

In its sample, this clonotype was seen a few times. J is TRBJ2-1 and V is TRBV5-1, with 8 bases fitting TRBD2. Germline CDR1 is SGHRS and CDR2 is YFSETQ. The V segment lost 3 bases and the J segment 3 bases; nucleotides outside the gene matches: 8. The CDR3 sequence is 16 residues long. CDR3 DNA: TGCGCCAGCAGCTGGTTGACTAGCGCTATCTACAATGAGCAGTTCTTC. Its protein is CASSWLTSAIYNEQFF.

The sample holds a few counts of this clonotype. The genes are TRBV4-2 and TRBJ2-1, with TRBD2 as a possible D gene (6 bases). Trimming removed 1 base from V and 5 bases from J, with 15 bases in between. The CDR3 has 16 residues. In germline, CDR1 is LGHNA, CDR2 YNFKEQ. CDR3 coding DNA: TGTGCCAGCAGCCAAGGCGGGAAGGGTAAAAACAATGAGCAGTTCTTC. Translated, it gives CASSQGGKGKNNEQFF.

The chain links TRBV15 to TRBJ2-1; 9 bases are shared with TRBD2. J was trimmed by 5 bases and V by 1 base; bases with no gene match: 12. CDR1 LNHNV and CDR2 YYDKDF come from the germline V gene (reference sequence). The CDR3 consists of 18 residues. The CDR3 region is CATSRGPPSSGSDNEQFF. For the CDR3, the DNA is TGTGCCACCAGCAGAGGACCCCCTAGTAGCGGGAGCGACAATGAGCAGTTCTTC.

This clonotype was picked up many times. The chain is built from TRBV7-2 and TRBJ2-2; TRBD2 aligns across 8 bases. The junction had 13 bases not matched to a gene; V was cut back by 5 bases and J by 5 bases. The length of the CDR3 is 17 residues. Germline V gene data show CDR1 as SGHTA and CDR2 as FQGNSA. The chain's CDR3 is CASSPRRGLGRTGELFF. CDR3 bases: TGTGCCAGCAGCCCGAGGAGGGGACTAGGACGGACCGGGGAGCTGTTTTTT.

This clonotype came up a few times. The chain couples TRBV7-2 to TRBJ2-3; D possibly corresponds to TRBD1 (6 bases). The CDR3 is 15 amino acids. Trimming stripped 5 bases from V and 6 bases from J, with 18 bases between. Germline V CDR1 and CDR2: SGHTA, FQGNSA. For the CDR3, the DNA is TGTGCCAGCAGCCCGGGACACACCAGCGTTGATACGCAGTATTTT. Translated, it gives CASSPGHTSVDTQYF. The variable domain in full, with the rest retrieved from reference TRBV7-2 and TRBJ2-3, is GAGVSQSPSNKVTEKGKDVELRCDPISGHTALYWYRQSLGQGLEFLIYFQGNSAPDKSGLPSDRFSAERTGGSVSTLTIQRTQQEDSAVYLCASSPGHTSVDTQYFGPGTRLTVL.

This clonotype was recorded a few times. The V gene is TRBV9, the J gene TRBJ2-1, with D tentatively TRBD1 (5 bases). Trimming stripped 3 bases from V and 0 bases from J, with 10 bases between. The CDR3 has 15 amino acids. CDR1 is SGDLS, CDR2 YYNGEE, per germline. CDR3 bases: TGTGCCAGCAGCGGCGACAGCAGCTCCTACAATGAGCAGTTCTTC. It is translated as CASSGDSSSYNEQFF.

This clonotype was seen only a few times. Here the CDR3 DNA reads TGTGCCAGCAGCTTACAGCGGGATAAACCAGATACGCAGTATTTT. Its protein product is CASSLQRDKPDTQYF. The chain links TRBV7-9 to TRBJ2-3; the match to TRBD2 covers 7 bases. Per the germline V gene, CDR1 is SEHNR and CDR2 is FQNEAQ (reference sequence). Losses at the gene ends were 2 bases for V and 4 bases for J; bases not matched to a gene: 6. This CDR3 comprises 15 residues.

The chain carries TRBV7-2 and TRBJ2-3; tentatively, D is TRBD1 (5 bases). V was clipped by 1 base and J by 5 bases, with 13 bases between them. This CDR3 region has 15 residues. Germline V gene lookup returns CDR1 SGHTA and CDR2 FQGNSA. CDR3 nucleotide sequence: TGTGCCAGCAGCTTAGTAGGCAGGGATTTAGATACGCAGTATTTT. As protein: CASSLVGRDLDTQYF.

The chain uses TRBV4-3 and TRBJ2-7; D remains unclear. The CDR3 totals 13 residues. The germline gives CDR1 LGHNA, CDR2 YSLEER. V gave up 0 bases and J gave up 4 bases, with 7 bases separating them. CDR3 coding DNA: TGCGCCAGCAGCCAAGAATTATGGTACGAGCAGTACTTC. This sequence encodes CASSQELWYEQYF.

This clonotype was detected only a few times. The chain links TRBV19 to TRBJ2-2; 8 bases are a match to TRBD2. The CDR3 is 16 amino acids. The ends lost 7 bases at V and 2 bases at J; junction bases unmatched: 9. Germline assignment: CDR1 LNHDA and CDR2 SQIVND (reference sequence). CDR3 DNA sequence: TGTGCCAGTACCGGGACTAGTGGCTTTAACACCGGGGAGCTGTTTTTT. Amino acid sequence: CASTGTSGFNTGELFF.

A few counts support this clonotype. The chain's CDR3 is CASSQGGAGGNTGELFF. CDR3 nucleotides: TGCGCCAGCAGCCAGGGCGGCGCGGGAGGGAACACCGGGGAGCTGTTTTTT. The chain combines TRBV4-3 with TRBJ2-2; 8 nucleotides line up with TRBD2. V lost 3 bases to trimming and J lost 1 base; unmatched junction nucleotides: 7. This CDR3 has 17 residues. The germline gives CDR1 LGHNA, CDR2 YSLEER.

The genes are TRBV29-1 and TRBJ2-1, with 9 bases aligning to TRBD2. The V and J ends lost 6 bases and 8 bases, in that order; junction bases with no gene match: 11. From germline, CDR1 is SQVTM and CDR2 ANQGSEA. CDR3 length: 14 residues. The CDR3 spells CSVDRTSVGDEQFF. The CDR3 nucleotides read TGCAGCGTAGATCGGACTAGCGTTGGCGATGAGCAGTTCTTC.

Remarks on this clonotype: The junction departs from germline at one end; a sequencing error may be responsible. The gene calls are TRBV3-1 and TRBJ1-5; 7 positions agree with TRBD1. Germline CDR1 is LGHDT and CDR2 is YNNKEL (reference sequence). The CDR3 covers 18 residues. In DNA, the CDR3 is TGTGCCTGCAGCCAAGACGGGGCAGGGGGATATAGCAATCAGCCCCAGCATTTT. Translation gives CACSQDGAGGYSNQPQHF. Drawing the rest from reference TRBV3-1 and TRBJ1-5, the complete variable domain is DTAVSQTPKYLVTQMGNDKSIKCEQNLGHDTMYWYKQDSKKFLKIMFSYNNKELIINETVPNRFSPKSPDKAHLNLHINSLELGDSAVYFCACSQDGAGGYSNQPQHFGDGTRLSIL.

This clonotype occurred a few times. V is TRBV12-3 or TRBV12-4 and J is TRBJ1-2; D is unclear. The CDR3 has 12 residues. Trimming shortened V by 6 bases and J by 7 bases, and 12 bases separated the two germline ends. CDR3 nucleotide sequence: TGTGCCAGCAGCCTCAAGGAAGGTGGCTACACCTTC. Encoded protein: CASSLKEGGYTF.

The sample holds a few counts of this clonotype. The rearrangement uses TRBV20-1 and TRBJ2-5; 7 bases agree with TRBD1. V shed 6 bases, J shed 0 bases, and the junction held 13 bases outside the gene matches. The CDR3 is 16 amino acids. Per germline, CDR1 DFQATT and CDR2 SNEGSKA (reference sequence). In DNA, the CDR3 is TGCAGTGCCGAATCCGCGACAGGGAAGTACCAAGAGACCCAGTACTTC. Residues: CSAESATGKYQETQYF.

The chain uses TRBV20-1 and TRBJ2-3; no definite D call. V was trimmed by 3 bases and J by 1 base, leaving 11 bases between them. Germline CDR1 and CDR2: DFQATT and SNEGSKA (reference sequence). CDR3 length equals 14 residues. CDR3 DNA: TGCAGTGCTAGTTGGCGGCGGCGCACAGATACGCAGTATTTT. It codes for CSASWRRRTDTQYF.

The J gene is TRBJ2-5, the V gene TRBV4-3; D call uncertain. The CDR3 is 13 amino acids. V lost 2 bases and J 1 base, leaving 5 bases between the germline ends. The germline V gene encodes CDR1 LGHNA and CDR2 YSLEER. CDR3 nucleotides: TGCGCCAGCAGCCAAAACCTCCAAGAGACCCAGTACTTC. Translation: CASSQNLQETQYF.

The rearrangement uses TRBV20-1 and TRBJ2-3, with D perhaps TRBD1 or TRBD2 (5 bases each). Germline values: CDR1 DFQATT, CDR2 SNEGSKA (reference sequence). This CDR3 is built from 14 residues. Trimming stripped 8 bases from V and 2 bases from J, with 17 bases between. The chain's CDR3 is CSPPGRQNTDTQYF. The CDR3 DNA reads TGCAGTCCTCCGGGGCGGCAGAACACAGATACGCAGTATTTT.

The chain carries TRBV5-1 and TRBJ2-2; no clear D. Germline V lookup: CDR1 SGHRS, CDR2 YFSETQ. The CDR3 has 13 amino acids. The V end lost 6 bases, the J end lost 8 bases, and 14 bases lay between the germline ends. CDR3 sequence (DNA): TGCGCCAGCACCCCAAGATCGGATGGGGAGCTGTTTTTT. This sequence encodes CASTPRSDGELFF.

At least ten counts were recorded for this clonotype. This sequence joins TRBV4-3 and TRBJ2-1; D is ambiguous. Germline V lookup: CDR1 LGHNA, CDR2 YSLEER. Deletions cut 0 bases from V and 9 bases from J, with 12 bases between. CDR3 length equals 14 residues. The CDR3 DNA sequence: TGCGCCAGCAGCCAAGATCGCGAGCATGCTGAGCAGTTCTTC. Protein sequence: CASSQDREHAEQFF.

The CDR3 loop reads CAISEYGQGQPQHF. CDR3 coding DNA: TGTGCCATCAGTGAGTACGGGCAAGGTCAGCCCCAGCATTTT. The chain joins TRBV10-3 to TRBJ1-5; no firm D call. V was shortened by 1 base and J by 6 bases, with 10 bases between the two germline ends. Germline V gene sequence: CDR1 ENHRY, CDR2 SYGVKD. This CDR3 region has 14 residues.